This entry concerns a single T cell receptor (beta chain). The antigen remains undetermined. Expressed TCRB transcripts were sequenced because the isolated RNA had all been reverse transcribed beforehand. Method: immunoSEQ multiplex PCR; TCRdb's copy keeps in-frame clones and lacks some. The sample includes 120,000 to 150,000 clones, under 60% of them seen just once. In all sorted populations, purity surpassed 95%. The sample is drawn from a study of beta chain features in type 1 diabetes. V dropped 0 bases and J dropped 0 bases, with 9 bases sitting between them. Germline CDR1 SGHVS, CDR2 FNYEAQ. This CDR3 comprises 15 residues. Overall study findings and caveats: Among all four CD4+ subsets, Type 1 diabetes patients had TCRB CDR3s that were moderately but significantly shorter. Naive, central memory and Treg TCRB repertoires seemed to resemble each other more closely in patients than they did in healthy donors. VDJ junctions in type 1 diabetes patients carried more deletions and fewer insertions.

The V gene is TRBV7-6, the J gene TRBJ2-7; D not certain. Sample: Tregs from blood. The source of this sequence is a man younger than 35 in good health. CDR3 in amino acids: CASSLAGPLSYEQYF. The CDR3 DNA follows: TGTGCCAGCAGCTTAGCGGGCCCCCTCTCCTACGAGCAGTACTTC.